This T cell receptor (beta chain) was observed in a study of blood T cell repertoires in COVID-19. Across the study: Sites in the United States, Italy and Spain provided acute and convalescent COVID-19 samples.

Profiled with immunoSEQ multiplex PCR; TCRdb holds only in-frame clones, not every one. The table records 390,000 or so clones, roughly four fifths of them present only once. Cohorts were assigned according to the clinical history that participants reported. Germline lookup yields CDR1 SEHNR and CDR2 FQNEAQ (reference sequence). The V end was cut by 1 base, the J end by 6 bases, with 12 bases between. The CDR3 contains 15 residues. Sequenced input: PBMCs or T cells enriched from blood (not recorded which). The origin of this receptor is a woman between 45 and 60 years old who had recovered from COVID-19. This rearrangement joins TRBV7-9 to TRBJ2-2; possible D gene TRBD1, 6 bases. This CDR3 reads CASSLVQGIAGELFF. The CDR3 DNA reads as TGTGCCAGCAGCTTAGTACAGGGTATCGCCGGGGAGCTGTTTTTT.